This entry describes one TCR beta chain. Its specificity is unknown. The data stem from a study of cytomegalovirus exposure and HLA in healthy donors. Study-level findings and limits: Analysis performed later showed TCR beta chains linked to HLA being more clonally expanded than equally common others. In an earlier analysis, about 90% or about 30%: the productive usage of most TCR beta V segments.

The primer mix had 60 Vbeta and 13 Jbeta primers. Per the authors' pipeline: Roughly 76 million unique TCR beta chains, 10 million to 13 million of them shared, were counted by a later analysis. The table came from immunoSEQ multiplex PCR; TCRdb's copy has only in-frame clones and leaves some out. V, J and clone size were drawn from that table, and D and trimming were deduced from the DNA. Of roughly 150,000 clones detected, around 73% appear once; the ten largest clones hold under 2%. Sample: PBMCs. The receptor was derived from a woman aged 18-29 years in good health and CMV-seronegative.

CDR3: CASSRMPDRNQETQYF. The CDR3 DNA follows: TGCGCCAGCAGCAGAATGCCCGACAGGAACCAAGAGACCCAGTACTTC. This rearrangement joins TRBV5-1 to TRBJ2-5; D is perhaps TRBD1 (6 bases). Germline V gene lookup returns CDR1 SGHRS and CDR2 YFSETQ. V lost 4 bases and J lost 0, with 16 bases in between. The CDR3 is 16 residues long. The whole variable domain, filled in from reference TRBV5-1 and TRBJ2-5, reads KAGVTQTPRYLIKTRGQQVTLSCSPISGHRSVSWYQQTPGQGLQFLFEYFSETQRNKGNFPGRFSGRQFSNSRSEMNVSTLELGDSALYLCASSRMPDRNQETQYFGPGTRLLVL.